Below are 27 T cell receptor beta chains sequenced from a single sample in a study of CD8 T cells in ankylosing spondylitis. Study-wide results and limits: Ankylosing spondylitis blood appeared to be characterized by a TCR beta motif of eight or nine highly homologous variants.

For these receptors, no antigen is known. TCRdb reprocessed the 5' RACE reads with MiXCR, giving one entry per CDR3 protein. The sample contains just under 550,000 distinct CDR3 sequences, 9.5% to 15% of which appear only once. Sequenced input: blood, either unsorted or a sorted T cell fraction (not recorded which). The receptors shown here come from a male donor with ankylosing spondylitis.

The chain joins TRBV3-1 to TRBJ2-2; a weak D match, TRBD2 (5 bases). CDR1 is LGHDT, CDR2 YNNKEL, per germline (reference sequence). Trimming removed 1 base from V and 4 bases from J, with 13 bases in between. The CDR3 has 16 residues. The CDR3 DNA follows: TGTGCCAGCAGCCAAGGTCCGGGAAGGGTCACCGGGGAGCTGTTTTTT. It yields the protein CASSQGPGRVTGELFF.

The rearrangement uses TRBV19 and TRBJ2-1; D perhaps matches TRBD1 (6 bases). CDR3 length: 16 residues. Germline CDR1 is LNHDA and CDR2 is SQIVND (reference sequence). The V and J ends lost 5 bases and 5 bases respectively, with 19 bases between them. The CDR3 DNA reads TGTGCCAGTAGTGGGGGCGGCAGGGTCAGCGACAATGAGCAGTTCTTC. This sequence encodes CASSGGGRVSDNEQFF.

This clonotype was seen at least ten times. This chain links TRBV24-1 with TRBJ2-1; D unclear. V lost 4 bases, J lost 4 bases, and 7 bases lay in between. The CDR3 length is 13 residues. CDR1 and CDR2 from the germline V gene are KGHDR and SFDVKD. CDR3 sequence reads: CATSDPTYNEQFF. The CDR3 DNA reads TGTGCCACCAGTGACCCGACGTACAATGAGCAGTTCTTC.

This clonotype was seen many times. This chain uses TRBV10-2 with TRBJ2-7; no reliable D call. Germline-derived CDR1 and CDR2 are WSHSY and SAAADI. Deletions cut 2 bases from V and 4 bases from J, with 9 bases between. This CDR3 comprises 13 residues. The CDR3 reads CASSELPRYEQYF. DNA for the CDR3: TGCGCCAGCAGTGAGCTTCCGCGGTACGAGCAGTACTTC.

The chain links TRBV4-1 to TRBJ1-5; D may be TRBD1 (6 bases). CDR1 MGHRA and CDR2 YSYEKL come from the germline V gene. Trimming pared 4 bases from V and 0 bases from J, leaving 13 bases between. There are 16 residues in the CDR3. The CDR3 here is CASSPDGTFSNQPQHF. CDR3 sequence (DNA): TGCGCCAGCAGCCCGGATGGGACATTTAGCAATCAGCCCCAGCATTTT.

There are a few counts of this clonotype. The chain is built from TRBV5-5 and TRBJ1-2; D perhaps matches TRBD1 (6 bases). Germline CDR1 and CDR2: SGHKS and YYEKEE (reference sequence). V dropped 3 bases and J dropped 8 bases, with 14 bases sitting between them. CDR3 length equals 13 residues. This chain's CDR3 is CASSSGPGEGYTF. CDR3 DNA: TGTGCCAGCAGCTCCGGCCCAGGGGAAGGCTACACCTTC.

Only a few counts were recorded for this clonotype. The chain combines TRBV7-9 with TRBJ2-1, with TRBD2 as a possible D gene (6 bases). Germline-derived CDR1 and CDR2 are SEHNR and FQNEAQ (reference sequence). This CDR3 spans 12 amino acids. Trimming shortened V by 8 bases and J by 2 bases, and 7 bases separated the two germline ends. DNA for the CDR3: TGTGCCAGCGCGGGAACCTACAATGAGCAGTTCTTC. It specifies CASAGTYNEQFF.

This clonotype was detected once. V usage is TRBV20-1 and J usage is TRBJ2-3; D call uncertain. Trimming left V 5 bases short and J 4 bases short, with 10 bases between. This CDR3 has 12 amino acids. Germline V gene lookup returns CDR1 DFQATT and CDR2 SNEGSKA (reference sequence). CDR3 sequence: CSAPEEADTQYF. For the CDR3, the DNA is TGCAGTGCTCCGGAAGAGGCAGATACGCAGTATTTT.

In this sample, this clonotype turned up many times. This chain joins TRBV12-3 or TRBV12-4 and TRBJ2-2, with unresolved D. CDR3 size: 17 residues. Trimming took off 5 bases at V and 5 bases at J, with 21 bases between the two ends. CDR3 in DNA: TGTGCCAGCAGTCCACGTCGACTTCGAATGACGACCGGGGAGCTGTTTTTT. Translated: CASSPRRLRMTTGELFF.

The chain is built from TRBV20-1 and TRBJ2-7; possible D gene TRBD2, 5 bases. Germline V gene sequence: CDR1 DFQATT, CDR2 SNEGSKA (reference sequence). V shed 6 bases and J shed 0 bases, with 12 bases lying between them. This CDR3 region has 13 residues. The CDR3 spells CSAPLGSSYEQYF. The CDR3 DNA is TGCAGTGCCCCTCTGGGGAGCTCCTACGAGCAGTACTTC.

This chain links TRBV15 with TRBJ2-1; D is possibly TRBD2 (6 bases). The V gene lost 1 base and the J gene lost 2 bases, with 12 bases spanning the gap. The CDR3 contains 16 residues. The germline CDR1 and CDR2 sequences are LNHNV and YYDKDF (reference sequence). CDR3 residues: CATSRAGREAYNEQFF. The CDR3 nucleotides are TGTGCCACCAGCAGAGCTGGGCGGGAAGCCTACAATGAGCAGTTCTTC.

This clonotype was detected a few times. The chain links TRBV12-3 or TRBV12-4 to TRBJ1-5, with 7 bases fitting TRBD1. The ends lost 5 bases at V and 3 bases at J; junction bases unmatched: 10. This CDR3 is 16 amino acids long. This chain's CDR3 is CASSAVRDRDNQPQHF. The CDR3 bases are TGTGCCAGCAGTGCTGTCCGGGACAGAGACAATCAGCCCCAGCATTTT.

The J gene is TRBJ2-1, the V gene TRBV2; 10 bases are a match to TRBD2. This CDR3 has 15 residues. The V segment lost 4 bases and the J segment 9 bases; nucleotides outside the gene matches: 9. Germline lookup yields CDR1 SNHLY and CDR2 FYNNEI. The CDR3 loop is CASSAQREGHAEQFF. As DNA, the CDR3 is TGTGCCAGCAGTGCCCAGCGGGAGGGGCACGCTGAGCAGTTCTTC.

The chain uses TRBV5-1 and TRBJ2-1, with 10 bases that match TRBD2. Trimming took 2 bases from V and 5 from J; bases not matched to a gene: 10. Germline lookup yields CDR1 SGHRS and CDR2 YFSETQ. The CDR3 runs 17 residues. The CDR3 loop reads CASSFGLAGDLNNEQFF. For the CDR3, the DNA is TGCGCCAGCAGCTTCGGGCTAGCGGGAGACTTAAACAATGAGCAGTTCTTC.

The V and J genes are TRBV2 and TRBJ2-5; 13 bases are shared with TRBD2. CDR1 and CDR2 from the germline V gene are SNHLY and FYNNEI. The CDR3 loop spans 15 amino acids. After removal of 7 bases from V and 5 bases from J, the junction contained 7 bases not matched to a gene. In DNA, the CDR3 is TGTGCCAGCAACCTGGGACTAGCGGGAAGGGAGACCCAGTACTTC. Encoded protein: CASNLGLAGRETQYF.

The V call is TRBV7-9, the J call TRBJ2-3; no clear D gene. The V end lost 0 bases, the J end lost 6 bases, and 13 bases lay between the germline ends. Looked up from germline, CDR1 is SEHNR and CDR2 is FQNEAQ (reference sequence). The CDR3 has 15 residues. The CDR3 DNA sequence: TGTGCCAGCAGCTTAGCTTCAGATACCTCCGATACGCAGTATTTT. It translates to CASSLASDTSDTQYF.

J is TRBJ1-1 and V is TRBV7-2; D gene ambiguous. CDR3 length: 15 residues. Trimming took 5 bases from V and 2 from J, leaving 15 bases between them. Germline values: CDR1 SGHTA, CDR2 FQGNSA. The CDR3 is CASSQNGGSNTEAFF. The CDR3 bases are TGTGCCAGCAGCCAAAATGGAGGGAGCAACACTGAAGCTTTCTTT.

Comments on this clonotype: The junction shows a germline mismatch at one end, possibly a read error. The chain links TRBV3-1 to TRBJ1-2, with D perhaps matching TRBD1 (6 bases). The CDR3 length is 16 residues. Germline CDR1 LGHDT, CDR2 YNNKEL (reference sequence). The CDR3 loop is CASSPSSQGRVDGYTF. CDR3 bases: TGTGCCAGTAGCCCCAGCAGCCAGGGGCGAGTGGATGGCTACACCTTC.

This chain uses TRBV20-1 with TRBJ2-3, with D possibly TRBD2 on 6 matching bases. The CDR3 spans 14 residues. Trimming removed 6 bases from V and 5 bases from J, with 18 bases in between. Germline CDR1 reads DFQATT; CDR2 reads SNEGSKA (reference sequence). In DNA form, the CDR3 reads TGCAGTGCCAACCGGGACTTGAACCTAGATACGCAGTATTTT. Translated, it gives CSANRDLNLDTQYF.

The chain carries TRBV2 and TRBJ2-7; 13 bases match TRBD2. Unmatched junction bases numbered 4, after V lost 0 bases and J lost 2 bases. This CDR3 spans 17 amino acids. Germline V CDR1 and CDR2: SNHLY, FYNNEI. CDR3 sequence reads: CASSEALLAGGTYEQYV. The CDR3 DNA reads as TGTGCCAGCAGTGAAGCCCTACTAGCGGGAGGGACCTACGAGCAGTACGTC.

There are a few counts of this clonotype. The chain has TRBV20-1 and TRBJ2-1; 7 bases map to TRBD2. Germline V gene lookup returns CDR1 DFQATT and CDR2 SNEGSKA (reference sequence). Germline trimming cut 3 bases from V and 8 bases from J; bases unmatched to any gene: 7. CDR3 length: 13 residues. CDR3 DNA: TGCAGTGCTAGTGAAGCGGGACTCCATGAGCAGTTCTTC. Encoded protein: CSASEAGLHEQFF.

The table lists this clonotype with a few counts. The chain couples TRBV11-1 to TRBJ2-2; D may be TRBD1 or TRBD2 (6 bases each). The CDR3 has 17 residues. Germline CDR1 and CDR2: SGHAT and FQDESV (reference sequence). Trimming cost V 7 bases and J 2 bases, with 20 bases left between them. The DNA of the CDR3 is TGTGCCAGCACTCTCCAGGAGGGACATACTAACACCGGGGAGCTGTTTTTT. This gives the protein CASTLQEGHTNTGELFF.

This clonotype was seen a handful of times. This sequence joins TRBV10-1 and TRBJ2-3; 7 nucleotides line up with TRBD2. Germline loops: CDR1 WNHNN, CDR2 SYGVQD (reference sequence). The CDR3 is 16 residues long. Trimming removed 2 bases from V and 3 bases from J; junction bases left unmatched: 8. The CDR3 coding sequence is TGCGCCAGCAGTGAGGTCGGCGGGAGTTCGACAGATACGCAGTATTTT. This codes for CASSEVGGSSTDTQYF.

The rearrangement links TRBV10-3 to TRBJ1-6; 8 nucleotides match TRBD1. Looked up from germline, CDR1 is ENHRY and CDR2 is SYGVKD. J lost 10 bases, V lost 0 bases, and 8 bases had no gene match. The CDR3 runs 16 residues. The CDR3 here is CAISESRSGGGSPLHF. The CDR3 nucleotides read TGTGCCATCAGTGAGTCGAGGTCAGGGGGCGGGTCACCCCTCCACTTT.

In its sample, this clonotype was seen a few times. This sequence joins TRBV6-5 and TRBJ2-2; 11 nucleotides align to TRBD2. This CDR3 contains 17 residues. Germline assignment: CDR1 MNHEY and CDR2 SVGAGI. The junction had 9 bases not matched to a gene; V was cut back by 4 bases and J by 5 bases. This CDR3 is CASSSTRASGRTGELFF. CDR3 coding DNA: TGTGCCAGCAGTTCTACCCGGGCTAGCGGGAGGACCGGGGAGCTGTTTTTT.

CDR3: CASSLRTGENYEQYV. CDR3 bases: TGCGCCAGCAGCCTCCGGACAGGGGAAAACTACGAGCAGTACGTC. The chain joins TRBV5-1 to TRBJ2-7, with TRBD1 matching over 9 bases. The CDR3 is made up of 15 amino acids. The germline CDR1 and CDR2 sequences are SGHRS and YFSETQ. With 4 bases clipped from V and 3 bases from J, the junction kept 8 bases outside the gene matches.

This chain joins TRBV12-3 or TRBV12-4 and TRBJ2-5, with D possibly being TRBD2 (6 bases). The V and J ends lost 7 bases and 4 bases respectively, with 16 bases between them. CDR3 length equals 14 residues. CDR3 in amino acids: CASTAGTRGETQYF. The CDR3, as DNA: TGTGCCAGCACCGCGGGGACGAGGGGAGAGACCCAGTACTTC.